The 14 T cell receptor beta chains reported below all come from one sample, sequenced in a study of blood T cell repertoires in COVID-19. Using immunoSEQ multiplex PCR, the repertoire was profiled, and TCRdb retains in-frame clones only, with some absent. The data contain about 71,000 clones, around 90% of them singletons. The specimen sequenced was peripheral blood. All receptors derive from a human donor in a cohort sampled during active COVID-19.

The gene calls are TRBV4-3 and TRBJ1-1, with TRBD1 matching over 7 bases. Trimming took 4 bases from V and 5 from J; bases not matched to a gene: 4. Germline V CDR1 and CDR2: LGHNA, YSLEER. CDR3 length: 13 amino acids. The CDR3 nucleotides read TGCGCCAGCAGCCCTGACAGGGTGACTGAAGCTTTCTTT. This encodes CASSPDRVTEAFF.

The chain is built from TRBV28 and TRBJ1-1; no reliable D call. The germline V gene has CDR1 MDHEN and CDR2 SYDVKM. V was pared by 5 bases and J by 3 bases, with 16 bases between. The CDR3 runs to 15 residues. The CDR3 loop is CASSPGDLAYTEAFF. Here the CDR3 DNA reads TGTGCCAGCAGTCCGGGTGACTTGGCCTACACTGAAGCTTTCTTT.

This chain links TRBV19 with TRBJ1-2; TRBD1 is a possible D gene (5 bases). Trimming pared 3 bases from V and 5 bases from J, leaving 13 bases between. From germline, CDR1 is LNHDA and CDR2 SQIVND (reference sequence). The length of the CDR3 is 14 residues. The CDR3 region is CASSMGQREYGYTF. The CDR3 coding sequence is TGTGCCAGTAGTATGGGGCAGCGAGAGTATGGCTACACCTTC.

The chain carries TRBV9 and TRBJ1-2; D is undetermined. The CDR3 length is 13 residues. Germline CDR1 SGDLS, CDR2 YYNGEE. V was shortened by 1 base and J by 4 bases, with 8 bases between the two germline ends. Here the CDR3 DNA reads TGTGCCAGCAGCGTATATGAGCCCTATGGCTACACCTTC. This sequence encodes CASSVYEPYGYTF.

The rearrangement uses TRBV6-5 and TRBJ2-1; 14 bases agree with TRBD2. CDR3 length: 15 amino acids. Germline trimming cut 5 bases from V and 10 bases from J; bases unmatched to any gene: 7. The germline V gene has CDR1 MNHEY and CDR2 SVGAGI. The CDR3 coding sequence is TGTGCCAGCAGTCCCCGACTAGCGGGAGGGGGGGAGCAGTTCTTC. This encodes CASSPRLAGGGEQFF.

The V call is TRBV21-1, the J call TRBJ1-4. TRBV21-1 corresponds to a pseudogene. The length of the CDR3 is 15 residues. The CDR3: CASSKVRELNEKLFF. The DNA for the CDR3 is TGTGCCAGCAGCAAAGTCCGGGAACTAAATGAAAAACTGTTTTTT.

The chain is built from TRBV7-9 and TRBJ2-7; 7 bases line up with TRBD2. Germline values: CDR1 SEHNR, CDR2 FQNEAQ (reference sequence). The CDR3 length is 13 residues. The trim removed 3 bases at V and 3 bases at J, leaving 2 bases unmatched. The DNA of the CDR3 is TGTGCCAGCAGCTTGGGGAGGGGCTACGAGCAGTACTTC. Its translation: CASSLGRGYEQYF. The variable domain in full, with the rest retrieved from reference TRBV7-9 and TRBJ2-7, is DTGVSQNPRHKITKRGQNVTFRCDPISEHNRLYWYRQTLGQGPEFLTYFQNEAQLEKSRLLSDRFSAERPKGSFSTLEIQRTEQGDSAMYLCASSLGRGYEQYFGPGTRLTVT.

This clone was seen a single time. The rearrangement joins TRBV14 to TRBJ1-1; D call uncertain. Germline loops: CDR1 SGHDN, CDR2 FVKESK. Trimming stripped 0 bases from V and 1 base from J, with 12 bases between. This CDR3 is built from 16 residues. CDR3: CASSQEISRWNTEAFF. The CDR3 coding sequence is TGTGCCAGCAGCCAAGAGATAAGTCGGTGGAACACTGAAGCTTTCTTT.

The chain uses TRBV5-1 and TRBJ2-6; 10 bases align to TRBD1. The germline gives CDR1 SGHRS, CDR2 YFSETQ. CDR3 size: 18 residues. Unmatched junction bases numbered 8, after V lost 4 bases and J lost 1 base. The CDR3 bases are TGCGCCAGCAGCGACCGGGACAGGGGTGGGTCTGGGGCCAACGTCCTGACTTTC. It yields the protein CASSDRDRGGSGANVLTF.

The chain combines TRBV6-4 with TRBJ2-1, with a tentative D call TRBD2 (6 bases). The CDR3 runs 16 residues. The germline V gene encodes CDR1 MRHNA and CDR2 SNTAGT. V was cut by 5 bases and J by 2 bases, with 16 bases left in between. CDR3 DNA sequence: TGTGCCAGCAGTCCGCTAGGGGCGGGAACCTACAATGAGCAGTTCTTC. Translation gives CASSPLGAGTYNEQFF.

The CDR3 DNA is TGTGCCAGCAGCCAAGATGACGGGGGAACCTTCACTGAAGCTTTCTTT. Translation gives CASSQDDGGTFTEAFF. The chain joins TRBV14 to TRBJ1-1; D might be TRBD1 (5 bases). V dropped 0 bases and J dropped 4 bases, with 15 bases sitting between them. This CDR3 region has 16 residues. Per the germline V gene, CDR1 is SGHDN and CDR2 is FVKESK.

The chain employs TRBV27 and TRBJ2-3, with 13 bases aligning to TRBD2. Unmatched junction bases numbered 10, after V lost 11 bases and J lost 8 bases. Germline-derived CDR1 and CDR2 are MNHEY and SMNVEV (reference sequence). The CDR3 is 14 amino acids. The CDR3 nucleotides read TGTGCCCGGACTAGCGGGAGCCCAGGGGGTACGCAGTATTTT. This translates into CARTSGSPGGTQYF.

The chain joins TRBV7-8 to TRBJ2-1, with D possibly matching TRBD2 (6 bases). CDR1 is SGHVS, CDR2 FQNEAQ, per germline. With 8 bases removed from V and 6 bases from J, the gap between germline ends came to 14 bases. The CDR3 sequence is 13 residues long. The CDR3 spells CASGNGRGNEQFF. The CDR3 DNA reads TGTGCCAGCGGCAATGGGCGGGGCAATGAGCAGTTCTTC.

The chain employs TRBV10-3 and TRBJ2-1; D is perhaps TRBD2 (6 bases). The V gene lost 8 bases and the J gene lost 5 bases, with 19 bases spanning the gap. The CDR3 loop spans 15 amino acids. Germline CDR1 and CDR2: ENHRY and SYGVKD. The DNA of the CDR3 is TGTGCCATCGGGATAAACGGCCGGACTAACAATGAGCAGTTCTTC. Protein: CAIGINGRTNNEQFF.